The rows below give T cell receptor beta chains drawn from one sample of a study of blood T cell repertoires in COVID-19. This table comes from immunoSEQ multiplex PCR, and its TCRdb copy is limited to in-frame clones, with some not included. The table has about 70,000 clones, 80% to 90% seen once. The specimen was peripheral blood. These receptors came from a woman aged 55 to 70 with acute or convalescent COVID-19. Each CDR3 is given with its conserved first and last residue. A D gene is named only where the DNA matches it firmly. Not all rows give a size; the values are once, few, many and, for expanded clones, a class.

NA	TRBV5-1	TRBJ1-2	NA	CASRLPVEGKAGYTF	TGCGCCAGCAGACTCCCGGTGGAGGGCAAAGCAGGCTACACCTTC
NA	TRBV6-5	TRBJ1-2	NA	CASSSQYYGYTF	TGTGCCAGCAGTTCTCAGTACTATGGCTACACCTTC
NA	TRBV12-3/TRBV12-4	TRBJ2-5	NA	CASSLRETQYF	TGTGCCAGCAGTTTACGGGAGACCCAGTACTTC
NA	TRBV7-6	TRBJ1-1	NA	CASSSGRGNTEAFF	TGTGCCAGCAGCTCCGGTCGGGGAAACACTGAAGCTTTCTTT
TRBD2	TRBV5-4	TRBJ2-1	NA	CASRQLAGGLYEQFF	TGTGCCAGCAGGCAACTAGCGGGGGGGCTGTATGAGCAGTTCTTC
TRBD1	TRBV6-5	TRBJ1-2	NA	CASSRPTGTNYGYTF	TGTGCCAGCAGTAGACCGACAGGGACCAACTATGGCTACACCTTC
NA	TRBV2	TRBJ2-5	NA	CASSDRSGLQETQYF	TGTGCCAGCAGTGACCGGTCAGGTCTTCAAGAGACCCAGTACTTC
TRBD1	TRBV6-5	TRBJ1-1	NA	CASSKGQGSGTEAFF	TGTGCCAGCAGCAAAGGACAGGGATCAGGGACTGAAGCTTTCTTT
NA	TRBV10-3	TRBJ1-1	NA	CAISESGGTEAFF	TGTGCCATCAGTGAGTCGGGGGGGACTGAAGCTTTCTTT
NA	TRBV5-1	TRBJ2-7	NA	CASSEGSSLDEQYF	TGCGCCAGCAGCGAAGGGAGCAGTCTTGACGAGCAGTACTTC
TRBD1	TRBV15	TRBJ2-7	NA	CATKKGQGANEQYF	TGTGCCACGAAGAAAGGACAGGGTGCTAACGAGCAGTACTTC
TRBD1	TRBV19	TRBJ2-7	few	CASSDRDEQYF	TGTGCCAGTAGTGACAGGGACGAGCAGTACTTC
TRBD1	TRBV2	TRBJ2-7	medium-sized	CASSGQGYEQYF	TGTGCCAGCAGTGGACAGGGGTACGAGCAGTACTTC
TRBD1	TRBV29-1	TRBJ1-4	NA	CSVEGTGGTEKLFF	TGCAGCGTTGAAGGGACAGGGGGTACTGAAAAACTGTTTTTT
NA	TRBV11-1	TRBJ1-1	NA	CASTSRGGTEAFF	TGTGCCAGCACCTCCAGAGGGGGAACTGAAGCTTTCTTT
TRBD2	TRBV15	TRBJ2-5	once	CATSRNRGTRQETQYF	TGTGCCACCAGCAGAAACCGCGGGACTAGGCAAGAGACCCAGTACTTC
TRBD1	TRBV11-3	TRBJ2-7	NA	CASSAATGTGGSEQYF	TGTGCCAGCAGCGCCGCCACCGGGACAGGGGGCAGCGAGCAGTACTTC
TRBD1	TRBV7-2	TRBJ1-2	once	CASSSSGTGRFRAGGYTF	TGTGCCAGCAGCTCAAGCGGGACAGGGAGATTTCGAGCGGGCGGCTACACCTTC
NA	TRBV11-2	TRBJ1-1	NA	CASSHVTQARGETDTEAFF	TGTGCCAGCAGCCACGTTACCCAAGCCCGGGGAGAAACGGACACTGAAGCTTTCTTT
NA	TRBV6-6	TRBJ2-1	NA	CASHRDSEITYNEQFF	TGTGCCAGTCATCGGGATAGCGAAATAACCTACAATGAGCAGTTCTTC
NA	TRBV6-6	TRBJ1-1	NA	CASRIYDRDGTEAFF	TGTGCCAGCAGGATATATGACCGGGATGGTACTGAAGCTTTCTTT
NA	TRBV18	TRBJ1-5	NA	CASATTPSNQPQHF	TGTGCCAGCGCGACAACCCCTAGCAATCAGCCCCAGCATTTT
TRBD1	TRBV6-6	TRBJ2-1	NA	CASGTGPYNEQFF	TGTGCCAGCGGGACAGGGCCCTACAATGAGCAGTTCTTC
TRBD1	TRBV9	TRBJ2-7	NA	CASSVSPGQAYEQYF	TGTGCCAGCAGCGTTTCCCCGGGACAGGCCTACGAGCAGTACTTC
NA	TRBV10-3	TRBJ1-4	NA	CAISATGSRSEKLFF	TGTGCCATCAGTGCAACCGGGTCCCGGTCGGAAAAACTGTTTTTT
NA	TRBV5-1	TRBJ1-2	once	CASSEDRANYGYTF	TGCGCCAGCAGCGAGGACAGAGCTAACTATGGCTACACCTTC
NA	TRBV5-4	TRBJ2-1	few	CASSLRMTDNEQFF	TGTGCCAGCAGCCTTCGGATGACAGATAATGAGCAGTTCTTC
NA	TRBV30	TRBJ2-3	NA	CAWSQIAASTDTQYF	TGTGCCTGGAGTCAAATAGCGGCTAGCACAGATACGCAGTATTTT
NA	TRBV2	TRBJ1-3	NA	CASSEALLRSGNTIYF	TGTGCCAGCAGTGAAGCGCTTCTTCGGTCGGGAAACACCATATATTTT
NA	TRBV30	TRBJ2-3	NA	CARGHTDTQYF	TGTGCAAGGGGCCACACAGATACGCAGTATTTT
TRBD2	TRBV5-4	TRBJ2-3	NA	CASSLSGGASVPQYF	TGTGCCAGCAGCTTATCCGGGGGGGCGTCAGTTCCGCAGTATTTT
NA	TRBV30	TRBJ2-1	NA	CASLSGTSYNEQFF	TGTGCCTCATTATCCGGGACATCGTACAATGAGCAGTTCTTC
TRBD1	TRBV18	TRBJ2-2	NA	CASSPPDRGGNTGELFF	TGTGCCAGCTCACCTCCTGACAGGGGAGGGAACACCGGGGAGCTGTTTTTT
TRBD2	TRBV7-6	TRBJ2-7	NA	CASSQTSGSPPGEYF	TGTGCCAGCAGCCAAACTAGCGGGAGTCCCCCCGGGGAGTACTTC
NA	TRBV30	TRBJ1-6	NA	CAWSGLGGSSYNSPLHF	TGTGCCTGGAGTGGCCTAGGGGGAAGCTCCTATAATTCACCCCTCCACTTT
NA	TRBV5-4	TRBJ2-5	NA	CASSPNAGQETQYF	TGTGCCAGCAGCCCCAACGCGGGTCAAGAGACCCAGTACTTC
TRBD1	TRBV5-1	TRBJ2-7	NA	CASSLGTGSGEQYF	TGCGCCAGCAGCTTGGGGACAGGTTCTGGGGAGCAGTACTTC
TRBD2	TRBV3-1/TRBV3-2	TRBJ2-5	NA	CASSPGRLAGGIQETQYF	TGTGCCAGCAGCCCCGGACGACTAGCGGGAGGCATACAAGAGACCCAGTACTTC
TRBD1	TRBV6-5	TRBJ2-2	NA	CASTGQGGTGELFF	TGTGCCAGCACCGGACAGGGAGGCACCGGGGAGCTGTTTTTT
NA	TRBV6-5	TRBJ1-2	NA	CASSYSGQGAGYTF	TGTGCCAGCAGTTACTCTGGGCAGGGTGCTGGCTACACCTTC
NA	TRBV30	TRBJ1-1	NA	CAWNGGVKNTEAFF	TGTGCCTGGAACGGGGGGGTAAAGAACACTGAAGCTTTCTTT
TRBD2	TRBV5-4	TRBJ2-5	NA	CASSLAWRGSQETQYF	TGTGCCAGCAGCTTGGCATGGCGGGGGAGTCAAGAGACCCAGTACTTC
NA	TRBV10-3	TRBJ2-7	once	CANRDTGAYEQYF	TGTGCCAACCGGGACACCGGGGCCTACGAGCAGTACTTC